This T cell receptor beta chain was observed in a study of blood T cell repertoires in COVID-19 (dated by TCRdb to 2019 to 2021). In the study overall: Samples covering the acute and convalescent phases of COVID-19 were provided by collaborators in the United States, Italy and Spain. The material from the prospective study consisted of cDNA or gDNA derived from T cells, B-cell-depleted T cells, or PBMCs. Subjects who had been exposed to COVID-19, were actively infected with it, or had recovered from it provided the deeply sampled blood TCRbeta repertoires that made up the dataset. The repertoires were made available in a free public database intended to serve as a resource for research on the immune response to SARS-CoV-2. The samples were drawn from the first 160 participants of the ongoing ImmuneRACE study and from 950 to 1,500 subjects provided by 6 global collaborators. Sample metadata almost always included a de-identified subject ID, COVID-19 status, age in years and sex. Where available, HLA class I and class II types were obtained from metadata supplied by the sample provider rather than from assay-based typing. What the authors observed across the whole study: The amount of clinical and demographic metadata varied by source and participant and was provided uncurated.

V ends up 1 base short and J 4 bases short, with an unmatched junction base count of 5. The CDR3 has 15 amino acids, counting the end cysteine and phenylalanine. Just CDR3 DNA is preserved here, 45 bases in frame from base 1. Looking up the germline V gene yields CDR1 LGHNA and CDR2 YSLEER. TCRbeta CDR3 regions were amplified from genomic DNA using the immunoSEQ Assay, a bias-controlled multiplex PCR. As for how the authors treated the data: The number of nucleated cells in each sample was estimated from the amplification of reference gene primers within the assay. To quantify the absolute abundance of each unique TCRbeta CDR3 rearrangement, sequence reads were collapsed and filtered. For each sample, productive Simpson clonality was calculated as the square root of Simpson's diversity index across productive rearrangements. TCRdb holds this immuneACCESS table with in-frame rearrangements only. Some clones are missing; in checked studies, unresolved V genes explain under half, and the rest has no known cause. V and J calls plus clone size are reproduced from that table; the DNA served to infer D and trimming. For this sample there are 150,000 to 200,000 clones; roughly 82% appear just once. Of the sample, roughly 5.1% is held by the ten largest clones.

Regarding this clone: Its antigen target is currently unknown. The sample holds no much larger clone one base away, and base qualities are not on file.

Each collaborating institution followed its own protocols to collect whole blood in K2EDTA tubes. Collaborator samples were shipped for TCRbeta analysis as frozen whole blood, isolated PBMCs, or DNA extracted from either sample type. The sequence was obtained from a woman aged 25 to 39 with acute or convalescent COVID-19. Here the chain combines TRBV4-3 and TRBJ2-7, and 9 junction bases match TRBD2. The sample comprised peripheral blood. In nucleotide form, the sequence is TGCGCCAGCAGCCAAGGATCTAGCGGGACTTACGAGCAGTACTTC. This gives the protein CASSQGSSGTYEQYF.